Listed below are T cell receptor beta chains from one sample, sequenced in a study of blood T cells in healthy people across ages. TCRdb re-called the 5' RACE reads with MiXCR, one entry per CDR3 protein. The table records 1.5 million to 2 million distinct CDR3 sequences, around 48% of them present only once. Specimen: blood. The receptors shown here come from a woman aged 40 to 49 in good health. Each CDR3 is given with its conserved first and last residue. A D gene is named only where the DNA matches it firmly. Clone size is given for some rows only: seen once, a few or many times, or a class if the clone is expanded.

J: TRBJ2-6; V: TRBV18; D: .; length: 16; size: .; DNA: TGTGCCAGCTCACCGCCCTCAGGGACTGGGGCCAACGTCCTGACTTTC; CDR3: CASSPPSGTGANVLTF
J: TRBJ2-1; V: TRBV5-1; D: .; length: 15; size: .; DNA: TGCGCCAGCAGCTGGGGACCTAGCTCGGGCAATGAGCAGTTCTTC; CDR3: CASSWGPSSGNEQFF
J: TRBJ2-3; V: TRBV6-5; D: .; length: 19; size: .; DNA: TGTGCCAGCAGTTACTCAGCCAACAGTGTAGGGGGGGCGGGGAATACGCAGTATTTT; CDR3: CASSYSANSVGGAGNTQYF
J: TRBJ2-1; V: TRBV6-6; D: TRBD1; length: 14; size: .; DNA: TGTGCCAGCAGTGGAGGGGACAGGGATGATGAGCAGTTCTTC; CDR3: CASSGGDRDDEQFF
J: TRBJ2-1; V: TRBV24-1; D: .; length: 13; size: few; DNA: TGTGCCACCAGTGGAGGGCTTGGCAATGAGCAGTTCTTC; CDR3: CATSGGLGNEQFF
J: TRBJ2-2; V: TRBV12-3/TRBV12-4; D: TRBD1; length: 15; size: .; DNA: TGTGCCAGCAGTCCGAGGACAGGGACGGGTGGGGAGCTGTTTTTT; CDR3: CASSPRTGTGGELFF
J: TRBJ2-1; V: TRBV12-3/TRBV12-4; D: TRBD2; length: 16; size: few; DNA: TGTGCCAGCAGTGACCAGGGAAGCGGGGGACGCAATGAGCAGTTCTTC; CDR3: CASSDQGSGGRNEQFF
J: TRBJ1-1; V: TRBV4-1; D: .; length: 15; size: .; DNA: TGCGCCAGCAGCTACAGACAGGATCGGAACACTGAAGCTTTCTTT; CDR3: CASSYRQDRNTEAFF
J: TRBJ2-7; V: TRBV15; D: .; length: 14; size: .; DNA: TGTGCCACCAGCAGGGAACTCAGCTCCTACGAGCAGTACTTC; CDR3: CATSRELSSYEQYF
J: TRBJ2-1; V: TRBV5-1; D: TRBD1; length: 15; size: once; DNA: TGCGCCAGCAGACCACCGGGACAGTCCGACAATGAGCAGTTCTTC; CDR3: CASRPPGQSDNEQFF
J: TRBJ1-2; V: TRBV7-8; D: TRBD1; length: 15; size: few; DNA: TGTGCCAGCAGCTTCCCGGGACAGGAGAAGTATGGCTACACCTTC; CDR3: CASSFPGQEKYGYTF
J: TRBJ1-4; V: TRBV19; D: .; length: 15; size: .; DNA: TGTGCCAGTAGGGCCCTTCAATCAACTAATGAAAAACTGTTTTTT; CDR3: CASRALQSTNEKLFF
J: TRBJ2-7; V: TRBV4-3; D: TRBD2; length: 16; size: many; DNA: TGCGCCAGCAGCCAAGGACTAGCGGGGGTCTCCTACGAGCAGTACTTC; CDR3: CASSQGLAGVSYEQYF
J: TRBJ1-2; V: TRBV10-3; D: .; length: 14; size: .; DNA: TGTGCCATCAGCGGCGAAGGGGGGAGTGGAGGCTACACCTTC; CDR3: CAISGEGGSGGYTF
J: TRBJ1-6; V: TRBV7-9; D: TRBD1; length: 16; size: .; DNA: TGTGCCAGCAGCTCTAGCAGGAGGGGGCTGAATTCACCCCTCCACTTT; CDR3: CASSSSRRGLNSPLHF
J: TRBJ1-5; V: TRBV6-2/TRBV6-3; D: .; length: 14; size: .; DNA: TGTGCCAGCACCCAGATTCACGGCAATCAGCCCCAGCATTTT; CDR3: CASTQIHGNQPQHF
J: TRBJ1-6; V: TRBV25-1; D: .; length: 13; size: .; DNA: TGTGCCAGCACGGGAACCTCTAATTCACCCCTCCACTTT; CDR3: CASTGTSNSPLHF
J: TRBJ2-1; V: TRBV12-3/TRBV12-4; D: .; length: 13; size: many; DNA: TGTGCCAGCAGTTCAGGAGGTTACAATGAGCAGTTCTTC; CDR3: CASSSGGYNEQFF
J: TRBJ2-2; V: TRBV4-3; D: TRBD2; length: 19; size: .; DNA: TGCGCCAGCAGCCAAGATAGGGGACTAGCGGGGTCGAACACCGGGGAGCTGTTTTTT; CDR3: CASSQDRGLAGSNTGELFF
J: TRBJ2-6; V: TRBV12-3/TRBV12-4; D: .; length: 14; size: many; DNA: TGTGCCAGCACCCAGGGCTCTGGGGCCAACGTCCTGACTTTC; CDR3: CASTQGSGANVLTF
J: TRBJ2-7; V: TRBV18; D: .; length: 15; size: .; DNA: TGTGCCAGCTCCCCTCCCGGACCGAGTTCCTACGAGCAGTACTTC; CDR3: CASSPPGPSSYEQYF
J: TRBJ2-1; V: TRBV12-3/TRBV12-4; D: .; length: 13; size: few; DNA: TGTGCCAGCGCCAGGCAGGGTAGGGATGAGCAGTTCTTC; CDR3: CASARQGRDEQFF
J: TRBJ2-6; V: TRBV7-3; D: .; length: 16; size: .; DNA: TGTGCCAGCAGCCCCCTCGGGACTCCGGGGGCCAACGTCCTGACTTTC; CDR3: CASSPLGTPGANVLTF
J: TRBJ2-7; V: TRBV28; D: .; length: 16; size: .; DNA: TGTGCCGGCAGTTTGCTGGGTTCCCCACAGGCCTACGAGCAGTACTTC; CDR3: CAGSLLGSPQAYEQYF
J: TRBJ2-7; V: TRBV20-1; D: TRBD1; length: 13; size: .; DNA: TGCAGTGCTAGACCAGACAGGGTGGGCGAGCAGTACTTC; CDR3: CSARPDRVGEQYF
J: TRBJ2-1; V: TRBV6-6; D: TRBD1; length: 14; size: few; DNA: TGTGCCAGCAGCACGGACAGGGGTTTCAATGAGCAGTTCTTC; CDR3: CASSTDRGFNEQFF
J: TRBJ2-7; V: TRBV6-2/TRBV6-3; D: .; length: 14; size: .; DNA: TGTGCCAGCAGTTCGCCCCCCCCAAGCTACGAGCAGTACTTC; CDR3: CASSSPPPSYEQYF
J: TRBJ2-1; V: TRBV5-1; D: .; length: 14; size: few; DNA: TGCGCCAGCAGTTATCTGGACGGCTACAATGAGCAGTTCTTC; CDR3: CASSYLDGYNEQFF
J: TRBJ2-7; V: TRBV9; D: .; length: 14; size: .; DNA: TGTGCCAGCAGCGTAGACGCGGGGAGCTACGAGCAGTACTTC; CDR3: CASSVDAGSYEQYF
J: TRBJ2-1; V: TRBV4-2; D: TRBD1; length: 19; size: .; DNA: TGTGCCAGCAGCCAAGCATTTCGGGACAGGTCCCTAACAGACAATGAGCAGTTCTTC; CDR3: CASSQAFRDRSLTDNEQFF
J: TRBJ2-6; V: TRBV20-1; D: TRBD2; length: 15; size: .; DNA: TGCAGTGCTAGCGGGGGGGCGACTGGGGCCAACGTCCTGACTTTC; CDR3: CSASGGATGANVLTF
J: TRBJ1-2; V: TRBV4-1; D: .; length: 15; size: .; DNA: TGCGCCAGCAGCCAAGACAGGACCAATAACTATGGCTACACCTTC; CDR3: CASSQDRTNNYGYTF
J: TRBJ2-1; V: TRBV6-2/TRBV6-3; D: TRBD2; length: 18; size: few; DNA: TGTGCCAGCAGTTACGACTCGAGCGGGGGCCGGCCATACAATGAGCAGTTCTTC; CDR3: CASSYDSSGGRPYNEQFF
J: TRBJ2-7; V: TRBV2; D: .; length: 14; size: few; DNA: TGTGCCAGCATCGAGGTAGACAGAAAGTACGAGCAGTACTTC; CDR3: CASIEVDRKYEQYF
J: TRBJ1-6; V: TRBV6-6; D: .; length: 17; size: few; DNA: TGTGCCAGCAGTTACTCGACAGTCCGGCGTCAAAATTCACCCCTCCACTTT; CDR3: CASSYSTVRRQNSPLHF
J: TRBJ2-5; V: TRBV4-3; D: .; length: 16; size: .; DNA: TGCGCCAGCAGCCAAGGTGGTGGGGGCCGCCCAGAGACCCAGTACTTC; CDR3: CASSQGGGGRPETQYF
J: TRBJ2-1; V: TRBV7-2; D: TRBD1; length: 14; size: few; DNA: TGTGCCAGCAGCTTTGAGGGGGCGCGGAATGAGCAGTTCTTC; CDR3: CASSFEGARNEQFF
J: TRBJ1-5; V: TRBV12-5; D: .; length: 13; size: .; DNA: TGTGCTAGTGGTCCCGGACTGAATCAGCCCCAGCATTTT; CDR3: CASGPGLNQPQHF
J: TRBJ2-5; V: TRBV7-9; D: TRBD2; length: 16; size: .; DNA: TGTGCCAGCAGCCAGACTAGCGGGGCCTCCCAAGAGACCCAGTACTTC; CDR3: CASSQTSGASQETQYF
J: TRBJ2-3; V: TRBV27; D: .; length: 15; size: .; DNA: TGTGCCAGCAACCCCTGGACTGGTAGCACAGATACGCAGTATTTT; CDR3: CASNPWTGSTDTQYF
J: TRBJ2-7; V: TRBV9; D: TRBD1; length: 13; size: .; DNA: TGTGCCAGCACGACAGGGCCTCAGGGGGAGCAGTACTTC; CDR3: CASTTGPQGEQYF
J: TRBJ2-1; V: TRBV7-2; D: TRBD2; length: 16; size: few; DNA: TGTGCCAGCAGCTTAGGGCCCAGCGGGGGCGACAATGAGCAGTTCTTC; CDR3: CASSLGPSGGDNEQFF
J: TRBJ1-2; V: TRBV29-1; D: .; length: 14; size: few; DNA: TGCAGCGTTGACTCAGACCTAACTAACTATGGCTACACCTTC; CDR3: CSVDSDLTNYGYTF
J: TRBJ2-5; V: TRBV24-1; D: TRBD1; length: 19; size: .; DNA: TGTGCCACCAGTGACCCCGGGACAGGCCTTCCGGACGCCCAAGAGACCCAGTACTTC; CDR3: CATSDPGTGLPDAQETQYF
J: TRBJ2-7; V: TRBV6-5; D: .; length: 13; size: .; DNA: TGTGCCAGCAGTTACGATGTGTACCGCGAGCAGTACTTC; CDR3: CASSYDVYREQYF
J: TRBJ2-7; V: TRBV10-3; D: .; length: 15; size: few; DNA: TGTGCCATCAGTGAGTCGAGGTCCCTTTCCTACGAGCAGTACTTC; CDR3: CAISESRSLSYEQYF
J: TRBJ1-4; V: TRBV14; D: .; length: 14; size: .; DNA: TGTGCCAGCAGCCAATCGAAGGGAGGTGAAAAACTGTTTTTT; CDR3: CASSQSKGGEKLFF
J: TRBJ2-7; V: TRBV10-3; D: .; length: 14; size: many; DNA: TGTGCCATCAGTGAGGTCAGGGCCGCTTGGGTTCAGTACTTC; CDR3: CAISEVRAAWVQYF
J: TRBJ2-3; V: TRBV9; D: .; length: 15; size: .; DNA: TGTGCCAGCAGCCGAGAGTGGGGAGGAACAGATACGCAGTATTTT; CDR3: CASSREWGGTDTQYF
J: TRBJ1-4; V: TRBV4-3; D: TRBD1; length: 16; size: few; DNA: TGCGCCAGCAGCCAAGTCCGGGACAGGGGTCGTGAAAAACTGTTTTTT; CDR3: CASSQVRDRGREKLFF
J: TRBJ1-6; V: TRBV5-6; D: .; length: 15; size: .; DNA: TGTGCCAGCAGCGACGAGACAGTACCAGGAGCTCCCCTCCACTTT; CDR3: CASSDETVPGAPLHF
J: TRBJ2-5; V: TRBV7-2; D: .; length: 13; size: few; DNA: TGTGCCAGCAGGTGGAATCGCCAAGAGACCCAGTACTTC; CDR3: CASRWNRQETQYF
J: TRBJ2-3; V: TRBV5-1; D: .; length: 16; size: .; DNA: TGCGCCAGCAGCTTGGTTGCTGGGGAGCTCACAGATACGCAGTATTTT; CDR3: CASSLVAGELTDTQYF
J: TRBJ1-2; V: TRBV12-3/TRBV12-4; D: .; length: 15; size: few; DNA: TGTGCCAGCAGTTTATCGCCAGGACCTAACTATGGCTACACCTTC; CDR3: CASSLSPGPNYGYTF
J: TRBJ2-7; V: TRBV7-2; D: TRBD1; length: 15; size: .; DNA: TGTACCAGCAGCTTAGAACAGGGGATCTCCTACGAGCAGTACTTC; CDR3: CTSSLEQGISYEQYF
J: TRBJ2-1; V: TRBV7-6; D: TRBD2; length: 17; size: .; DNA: TGTGCCAGCAGCGCCCTAGCGGGGGGATTGACTTACAATGAGCAGTTCTTC; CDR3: CASSALAGGLTYNEQFF
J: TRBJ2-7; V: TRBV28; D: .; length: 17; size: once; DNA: TGTGCCAGCAGGCCCGCACTGTTCTCGGGAAAACATCTCGAGCAGTACTTC; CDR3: CASRPALFSGKHLEQYF